Detailed here is one TCR beta chain. Antigen unknown. The data were obtained in a study of cytomegalovirus exposure and HLA in healthy donors. Study-wide results and caveats: Further analysis, carried out later, found HLA-associated TCR beta chains more clonally expanded than equally common other chains. The classifier reportedly diagnosed cytomegalovirus status with high specificity and sensitivity. Reportedly, TCR beta sequences accurately predicted HLA-A and HLA-B alleles in most subjects.

At collection, donors were nominally healthy, but unrecorded immune exposures were probable. Germline V gene lookup returns CDR1 SGHVS and CDR2 FQNEAQ. V lost 6 bases and J lost 3, with 17 bases in between. The CDR3 consists of 15 residues. PCR was performed using 60 Vbeta and 13 Jbeta primers. TCRdb's copy holds only in-frame clones and misses some; the assay was immunoSEQ multiplex PCR. The profile covers 95,000 to 150,000 clones, with 65% to 75% appearing a single time and around 4% taken by the ten largest. This sequence was found in a woman between 45 and 60 years old in good health and CMV-seropositive. The chain links TRBV7-8 to TRBJ2-5; D is possibly TRBD2 (5 bases). The sample comprised PBMCs. The CDR3 spells CASSSDGKGKETQYF. In nucleotides, the CDR3 is TGTGCCAGCAGTTCTGACGGGAAGGGAAAAGAGACCCAGTACTTC.